This entry describes one T cell receptor (beta chain). The antigen remains undetermined. At one of its ends the junction is not consistent with the germline gene, which may arise from a read error. The data derive from a study of tumor and adjacent non-tumor tissue in lung cancer. Across the whole study: Around 4.4 million productive TCRbeta reads were obtained per sample on average.

This CDR3 comprises 13 residues. TCRbeta libraries were built with three rounds of nested PCR, modified from ARM-PCR. MiXCR, run by TCRdb on the multiplex PCR reads, gives a single entry per CDR3 protein. The table lists 80,000 to 100,000 distinct CDR3 sequences, around three quarters of them singletons. General study findings and limits: In normal lung, the top 100 clones were significantly more dominant than in tumor.

The template was RNA from unsorted bulk tissue. More than 3 cm separated this lung sample from the edge of the tumor. This TCR was sampled from a man aged 60 to 69 with small cell lung cancer. This sequence joins TRBV12-3 or TRBV12-4 and TRBJ2-5; tentative D call: TRBD1 (5 bases). The sample comprised distant non-tumor lung tissue. Here the CDR3 reads CTSSSQSGETQYF. The DNA for the CDR3 is TGTACCAGTAGTTCTCAATCAGGGGAGACCCAGTACTTC.